This TCR beta chain emerged from a study of T-cell reconstitution after alpha-beta-depleted transplantation in children. In this sample, this clonotype turned up a few times. This CDR3 is 14 amino acids long. Trimming took 6 bases from V and 0 from J, leaving 8 bases between them. Molecular barcoding with unique molecular identifiers was used for the TCRbeta library. TCRdb processed the PCR reads anew with MiXCR; each CDR3 protein has one entry. The sample carries 360,000 or so distinct CDR3 sequences, roughly 22% recorded once. The TCR was taken from a human donor who donated a stem cell graft to a child with acute myeloid leukemia. The sample in question was PBMCs from the stem cell graft donor, obtained from the stem cell graft. This chain uses TRBV12-3 or TRBV12-4 with TRBJ1-4; D unclear. CDR3 DNA sequence: TGTGCCAGCAGGGCATTTGCAACTAATGAAAAACTGTTTTTT. Translating gives CASRAFATNEKLFF.